Each of the 14 T cell receptor beta chains below was sequenced from the same sample in a study of shared clonotypes between healthy human individuals (dated by TCRdb to the early 2020s). Libraries were made using the immunoSEQ multiplex PCR assay. This immuneACCESS table, as held by TCRdb, lists in-frame sequences with V and J called but not all clones. Of the missing ones, under half trace to an unresolved V gene in checked studies; the others have no known cause. The sample table holds 1,400,000 or so clones, of which approximately 98.5% were seen once. Together, the top ten hold roughly 0.36% of the sample. Sequencing input: naive CD4+ T cells sorted from blood. This specimen's cell subset or site label, per the study, means: CD45RA+ positively selected. The receptors derive from a man aged 30 to 45 in good health.

The rearrangement joins TRBV5-5 to TRBJ2-2, with TRBD1 matching 9 bases. V gave up 2 bases and J gave up 1 base; unmatched junction bases: 9. This CDR3 contains 18 residues. CDR1 SGHKS and CDR2 YYEKEE come from the germline V gene (reference sequence). This CDR3 reads CASSFVLGQGRNTGELFF. The DNA for the CDR3 is TGTGCCAGCAGCTTCGTCCTAGGACAGGGGCGGAACACCGGGGAGCTGTTTTTT.

This clone came up once. The chain uses TRBV4-1 and TRBJ2-7; TRBD2 aligns across 13 bases. The length of the CDR3 is 16 residues. The trim removed 4 bases at V and 2 bases at J, leaving 5 bases unmatched. Per germline, CDR1 MGHRA and CDR2 YSYEKL. The chain's CDR3 is CASSRGTSGAPYEQYF. The CDR3 DNA is TGCGCCAGCAGCCGGGGGACTAGCGGGGCTCCCTACGAGCAGTACTTC.

The chain uses TRBV6-5 and TRBJ2-7; a weak D match, TRBD2 (5 bases). Germline V lookup: CDR1 MNHEY, CDR2 SVGAGI. Trimming took 5 bases from V and 4 from J, leaving 15 bases between them. This CDR3 contains 14 residues. The CDR3 DNA follows: TGTGCCAGCAGTCAACAGACCGGCGGGTACGAGCAGTACTTC. Translating it yields CASSQQTGGYEQYF.

The genes are TRBV7-8 and TRBJ1-1; TRBD1 is a possible D gene (5 bases). V was trimmed by 5 bases and J by 1 base, leaving 11 bases between them. This CDR3 has 14 residues. Germline CDR1 SGHVS, CDR2 FQNEAQ. The CDR3 bases are TGTGCCAGCAGCAGAGGGACGGCGAACACTGAAGCTTTCTTT. This encodes CASSRGTANTEAFF.

The genes are TRBV7-2 and TRBJ1-3; weak D call: TRBD1 (5 bases). V gave up 5 bases and J gave up 0 bases, with 11 bases separating them. This CDR3 is built from 15 residues. The germline V gene encodes CDR1 SGHTA and CDR2 FQGNSA. CDR3 bases: TGTGCCAGCAGCACAAGACAGTTCTCTGGAAACACCATATATTTT. Its translation is CASSTRQFSGNTIYF.

V is TRBV5-6 and J is TRBJ2-3; TRBD1 is a possible D gene (5 bases). Between the trimmed V and J ends, which lost 3 bases and 2 bases, there was a span of 25 bases. The CDR3 spans 19 residues. The germline CDR1 and CDR2 sequences are SGHDT and YYEEEE. This chain's CDR3 is CASSSQVGSSHRTTDTQYF. CDR3 sequence (DNA): TGTGCCAGCAGCTCTCAGGTGGGTTCCTCGCACAGGACCACAGATACGCAGTATTTT. The full variable domain, in which reference TRBV5-6 and TRBJ2-3 provide the parts outside the CDR3, is DAGVTQSPTHLIKTRGQQVTLRCSPKSGHDTVSWYQQALGQGPQFIFQYYEEEERQRGNFPDRFSGHQFPNYSSELNVNALLLGDSALYLCASSSQVGSSHRTTDTQYFGPGTRLTVL.

The rearrangement uses TRBV18 and TRBJ2-2; D is uncertain. Per the germline V gene, CDR1 is KGHSH and CDR2 is LQKENI. Between the trimmed V and J ends, which lost 5 bases and 2 bases, there was a span of 15 bases. The CDR3 has 16 amino acids. CDR3 sequence: CASSTRASGNTGELFF. Here the CDR3 DNA reads TGTGCCAGCTCAACTCGGGCCAGTGGAAACACCGGGGAGCTGTTTTTT.

The chain joins TRBV6-6 to TRBJ2-1, with D possibly called TRBD1 or TRBD2 (5 bases each). V lost 6 bases, J lost 4 bases, and 13 bases lay in between. From germline, CDR1 is MNHNY and CDR2 SVGAGI (reference sequence). The CDR3 runs 14 residues. The CDR3 DNA sequence: TGTGCCAGCAGCCCCCGGGGCGCGTACAATGAGCAGTTCTTC. Residues: CASSPRGAYNEQFF.

The rearrangement uses TRBV28 and TRBJ1-5, with TRBD1 as a possible D gene (6 bases). The CDR3 runs 14 residues. V lost 5 bases and J lost 4, with 12 bases in between. CDR1 and CDR2 from the germline V gene are MDHEN and SYDVKM. The DNA for the CDR3 is TGTGCCAGCAGTACACCGGGACATAATCAGCCCCAGCATTTT. Protein product: CASSTPGHNQPQHF.

The chain recombines TRBV14 with TRBJ2-5; weak D call: TRBD2 (5 bases). Per germline, CDR1 SGHDN and CDR2 FVKESK. There are 16 residues in the CDR3. Deletions cut 0 bases from V and 6 bases from J, with 17 bases between. CDR3 sequence reads: CASSQEKGYPGKTQYF. CDR3 nucleotide sequence: TGTGCCAGCAGCCAAGAAAAGGGCTACCCCGGGAAGACCCAGTACTTC.

The CDR3 is CASSPSPRGGWNTEAFF. The DNA for the CDR3 is TGTGCCAGCAGCCCCAGTCCAAGGGGAGGTTGGAACACTGAAGCTTTCTTT. The rearrangement joins TRBV9 to TRBJ1-1; D possibly corresponds to TRBD1 (5 bases). Germline V CDR1 and CDR2: SGDLS, YYNGEE. Trimming stripped 4 bases from V and 1 base from J, with 20 bases between. This CDR3 is 17 amino acids long.

The chain joins TRBV2 to TRBJ2-1, with TRBD2 as a possible D gene (6 bases). Trimming took off 6 bases at V and 7 bases at J, with 10 bases between the two ends. Germline lookup yields CDR1 SNHLY and CDR2 FYNNEI. CDR3 size: 12 residues. The CDR3 region is CASSAGGNEQFF. Written as DNA, the CDR3 is TGTGCCAGCAGCGCCGGGGGAAATGAGCAGTTCTTC.

This sequence joins TRBV6-6 and TRBJ2-3, with D perhaps matching TRBD1 (5 bases). The germline CDR1 and CDR2 sequences are MNHNY and SVGAGI (reference sequence). The V and J ends lost 7 bases and 1 base respectively, with 9 bases between them. The CDR3 consists of 13 residues. In nucleotides, the CDR3 is TGTGCCAGCAACCCCAGGGGCACAGATACGCAGTATTTT. Residues: CASNPRGTDTQYF.

The chain uses TRBV25-1 and TRBJ1-5; 9 bases match TRBD1. After removal of 4 bases from V and 5 bases from J, the junction contained 9 bases not matched to a gene. CDR3 size: 16 residues. CDR1 is MGHDK, CDR2 SYGVNS, per germline. CDR3 loop: CASSASGQGMDQPQHF. The CDR3 bases are TGTGCCAGCAGTGCCAGTGGACAGGGGATGGATCAGCCCCAGCATTTT. The full variable domain, in which reference TRBV25-1 and TRBJ1-5 provide the parts outside the CDR3, is EADIYQTPRYLVIGTGKKITLECSQTMGHDKMYWYQQDPGMELHLIHYSYGVNSTEKGDLSSESTVSRIRTEHFPLTLESARPSHTSQYLCASSASGQGMDQPQHFGDGTRLSIL.